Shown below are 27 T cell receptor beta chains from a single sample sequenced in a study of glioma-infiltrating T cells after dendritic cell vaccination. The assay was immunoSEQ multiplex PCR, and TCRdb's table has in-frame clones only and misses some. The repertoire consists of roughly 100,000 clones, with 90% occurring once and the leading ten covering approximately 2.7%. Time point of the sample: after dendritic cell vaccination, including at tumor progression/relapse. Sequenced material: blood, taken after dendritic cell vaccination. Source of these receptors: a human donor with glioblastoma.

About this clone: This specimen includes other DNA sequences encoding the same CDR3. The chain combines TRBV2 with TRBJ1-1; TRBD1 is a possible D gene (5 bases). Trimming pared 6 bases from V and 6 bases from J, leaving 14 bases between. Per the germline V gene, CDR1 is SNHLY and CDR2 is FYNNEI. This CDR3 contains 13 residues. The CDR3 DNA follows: TGTGCCAGCAGCCTAAAGCAGGGCGCTGAAGCTTTCTTT. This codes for CASSLKQGAEAFF. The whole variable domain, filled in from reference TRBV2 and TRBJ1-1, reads EPEVTQTPSHQVTQMGQEVILRCVPISNHLYFYWYRQILGQKVEFLVSFYNNEISEKSEIFDDQFSVERPDGSNFTLKIRSTKLEDSAMYFCASSLKQGAEAFFGQGTRLTVV.

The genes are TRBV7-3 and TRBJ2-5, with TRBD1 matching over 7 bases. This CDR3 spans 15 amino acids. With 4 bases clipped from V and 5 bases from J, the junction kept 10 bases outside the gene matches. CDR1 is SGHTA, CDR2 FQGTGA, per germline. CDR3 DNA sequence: TGTGCCAGCAGCTCCATGACAGGGCGTTTGGAGACCCAGTACTTC. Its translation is CASSSMTGRLETQYF.

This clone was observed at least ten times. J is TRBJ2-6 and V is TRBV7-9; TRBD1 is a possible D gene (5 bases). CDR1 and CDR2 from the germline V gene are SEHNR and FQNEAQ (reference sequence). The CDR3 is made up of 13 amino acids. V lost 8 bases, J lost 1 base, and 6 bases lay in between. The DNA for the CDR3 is TGTGCCAGCGGGGCTTCTGGGGCCAACGTCCTGACTTTC. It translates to CASGASGANVLTF.

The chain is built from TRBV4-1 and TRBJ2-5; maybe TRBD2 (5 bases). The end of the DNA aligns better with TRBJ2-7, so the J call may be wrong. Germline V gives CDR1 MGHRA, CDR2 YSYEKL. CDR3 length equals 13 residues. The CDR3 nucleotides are TGCGCCAGCAGCCAAGTGTCAACTAGCGAGCAGTACTTC. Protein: CASSQVSTSEQYF.

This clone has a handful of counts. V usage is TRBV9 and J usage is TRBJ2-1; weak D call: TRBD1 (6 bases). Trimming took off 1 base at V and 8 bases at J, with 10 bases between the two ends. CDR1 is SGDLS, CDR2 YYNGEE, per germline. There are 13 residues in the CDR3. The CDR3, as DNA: TGTGCCAGCAGCGTATTTAGGACAGATGAGCAGTTCTTC. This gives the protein CASSVFRTDEQFF.

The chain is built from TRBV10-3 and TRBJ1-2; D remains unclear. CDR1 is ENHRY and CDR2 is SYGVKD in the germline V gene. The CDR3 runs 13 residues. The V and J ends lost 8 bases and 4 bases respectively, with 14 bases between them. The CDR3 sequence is CAIGNSGSYGYTF. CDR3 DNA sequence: TGTGCCATCGGAAACAGCGGAAGCTATGGCTACACCTTC.

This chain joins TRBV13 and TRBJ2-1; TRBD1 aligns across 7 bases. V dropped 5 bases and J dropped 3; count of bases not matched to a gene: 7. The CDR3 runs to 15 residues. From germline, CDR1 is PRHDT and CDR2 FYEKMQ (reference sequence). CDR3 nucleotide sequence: TGTGCCAGCAGCCCCGACAGGGCAGGCTACAATGAGCAGTTCTTC. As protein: CASSPDRAGYNEQFF.

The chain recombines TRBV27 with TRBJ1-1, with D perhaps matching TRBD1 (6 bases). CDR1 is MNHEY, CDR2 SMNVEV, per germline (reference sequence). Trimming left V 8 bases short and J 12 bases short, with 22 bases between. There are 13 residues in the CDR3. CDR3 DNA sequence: TGTGCCAGCTGGGGGCGGACAGCCGGAATGTCTTTCTTT. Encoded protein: CASWGRTAGMSFF.

The DNA for the CDR3 is TGTGCCAGCAGTTATACGGTAGCGGGATATGAGCAGTTCTTC. Its protein is CASSYTVAGYEQFF. V usage is TRBV6-6 and J usage is TRBJ2-1; 8 bases map to TRBD2. Unmatched junction bases numbered 6, after V lost 3 bases and J lost 8 bases. The CDR3 spans 14 residues. Germline lookup yields CDR1 MNHNY and CDR2 SVGAGI (reference sequence).

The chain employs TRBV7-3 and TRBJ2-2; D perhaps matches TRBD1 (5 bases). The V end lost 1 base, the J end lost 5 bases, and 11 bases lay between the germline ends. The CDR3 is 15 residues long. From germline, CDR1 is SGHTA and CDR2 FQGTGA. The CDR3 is CASSLKRGQTGELFF. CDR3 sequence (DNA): TGTGCCAGCAGCTTAAAAAGGGGCCAGACCGGGGAGCTGTTTTTT. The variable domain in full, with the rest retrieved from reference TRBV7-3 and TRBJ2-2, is GAGVSQTPSNKVTEKGKYVELRCDPISGHTALYWYRQSLGQGPEFLIYFQGTGAADDSGLPNDRFFAVRPEGSVSTLKIQRTERGDSAVYLCASSLKRGQTGELFFGEGSRLTVL.

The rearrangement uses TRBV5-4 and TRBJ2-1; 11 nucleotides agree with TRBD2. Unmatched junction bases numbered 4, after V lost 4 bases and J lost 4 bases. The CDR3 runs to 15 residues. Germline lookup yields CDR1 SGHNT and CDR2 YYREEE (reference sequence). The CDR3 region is CASSLGLAEYNEQFF. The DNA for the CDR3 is TGTGCCAGCAGCCTGGGACTAGCGGAGTACAATGAGCAGTTCTTC.

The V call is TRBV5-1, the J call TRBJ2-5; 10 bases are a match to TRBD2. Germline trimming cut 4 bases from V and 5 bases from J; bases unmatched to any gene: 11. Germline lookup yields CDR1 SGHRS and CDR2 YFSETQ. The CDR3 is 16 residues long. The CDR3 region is CASSQIAGGWGETQYF. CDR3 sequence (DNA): TGCGCCAGCAGCCAAATAGCGGGGGGCTGGGGGGAGACCCAGTACTTC.

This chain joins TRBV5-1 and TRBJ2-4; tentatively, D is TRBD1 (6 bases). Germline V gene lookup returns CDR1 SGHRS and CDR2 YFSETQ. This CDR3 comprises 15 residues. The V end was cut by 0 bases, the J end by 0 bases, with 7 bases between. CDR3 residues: CASSLGGGAKNIQYF. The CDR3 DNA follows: TGCGCCAGCAGCTTGGGAGGGGGAGCCAAAAACATTCAGTACTTC.

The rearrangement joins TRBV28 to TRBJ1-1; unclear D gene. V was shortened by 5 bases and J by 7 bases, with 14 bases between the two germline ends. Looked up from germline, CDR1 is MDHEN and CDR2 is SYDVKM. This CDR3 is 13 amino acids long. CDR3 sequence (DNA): TGTGCCAGCAGTGTTAGCGTAGGTGGTGAAGCTTTCTTT. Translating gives CASSVSVGGEAFF.

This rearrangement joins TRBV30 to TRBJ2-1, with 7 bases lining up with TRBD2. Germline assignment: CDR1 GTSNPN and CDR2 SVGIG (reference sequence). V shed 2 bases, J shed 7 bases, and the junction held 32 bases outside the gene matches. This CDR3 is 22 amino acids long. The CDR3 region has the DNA TGTGCCTGGAGTTTCTTCACCTCGACCGGTGCGGGAGATTTACATTTGGGGAATGAGCAGTTCTTC. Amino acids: CAWSFFTSTGAGDLHLGNEQFF. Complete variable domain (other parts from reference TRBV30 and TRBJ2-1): SQTIHQWPATLVQPVGSPLSLECTVEGTSNPNLYWYRQAAGRGLQLLFYSVGIGQISSEVPQNLSASRPQDRQFILSSKKLLLSDSGFYLCAWSFFTSTGAGDLHLGNEQFFGPGTRLTVL.

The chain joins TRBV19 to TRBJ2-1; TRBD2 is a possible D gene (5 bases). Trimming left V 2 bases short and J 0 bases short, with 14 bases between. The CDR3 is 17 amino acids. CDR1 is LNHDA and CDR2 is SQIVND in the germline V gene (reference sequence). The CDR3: CASSISGRRASYNEQFF. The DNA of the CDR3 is TGTGCCAGTAGTATAAGTGGAAGGCGGGCCTCCTACAATGAGCAGTTCTTC. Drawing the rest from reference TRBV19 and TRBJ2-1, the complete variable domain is DGGITQSPKYLFRKEGQNVTLSCEQNLNHDAMYWYRQDPGQGLRLIYYSQIVNDFQKGDIAEGYSVSREKKESFPLTVTSAQKNPTAFYLCASSISGRRASYNEQFFGPGTRLTVL.

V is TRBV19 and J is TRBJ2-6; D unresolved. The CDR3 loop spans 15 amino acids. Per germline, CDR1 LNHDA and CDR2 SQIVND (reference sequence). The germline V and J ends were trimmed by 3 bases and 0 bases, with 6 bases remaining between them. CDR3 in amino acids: CASSMASSGANVLTF. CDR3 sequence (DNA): TGTGCCAGTAGTATGGCTAGCTCTGGGGCCAACGTCCTGACTTTC.

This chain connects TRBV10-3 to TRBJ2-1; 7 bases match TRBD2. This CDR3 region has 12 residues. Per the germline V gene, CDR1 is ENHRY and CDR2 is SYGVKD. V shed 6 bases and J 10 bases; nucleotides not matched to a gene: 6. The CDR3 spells CAIRGEGSEQFF. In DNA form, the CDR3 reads TGTGCCATCAGAGGGGAGGGGTCAGAGCAGTTCTTC.

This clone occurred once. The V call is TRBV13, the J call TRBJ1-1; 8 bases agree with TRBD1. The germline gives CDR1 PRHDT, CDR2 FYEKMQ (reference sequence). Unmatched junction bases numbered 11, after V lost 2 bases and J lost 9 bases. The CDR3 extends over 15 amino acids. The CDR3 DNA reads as TGTGCCAGCAGCTTACGGACAGGGATTCAGGTCCAAGCTTTCTTT. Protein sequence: CASSLRTGIQVQAFF.

In DNA, the CDR3 is TGTGCCAGCAGCGAGTATAGAGATGAGCAGTTCTTC. It yields the protein CASSEYRDEQFF. The chain joins TRBV7-9 to TRBJ2-1; D not resolved. The CDR3 runs to 12 residues. Germline loops: CDR1 SEHNR, CDR2 FQNEAQ (reference sequence). V lost 5 bases to trimming and J lost 8 bases, with 10 bases between them.

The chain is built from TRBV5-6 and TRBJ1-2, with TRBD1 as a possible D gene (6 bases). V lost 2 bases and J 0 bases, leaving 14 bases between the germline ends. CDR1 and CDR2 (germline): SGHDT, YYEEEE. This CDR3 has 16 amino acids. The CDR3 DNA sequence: TGTGCCAGCAGCTTAAAGCCGAGGACAGCTAACTATGGCTACACCTTC. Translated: CASSLKPRTANYGYTF.

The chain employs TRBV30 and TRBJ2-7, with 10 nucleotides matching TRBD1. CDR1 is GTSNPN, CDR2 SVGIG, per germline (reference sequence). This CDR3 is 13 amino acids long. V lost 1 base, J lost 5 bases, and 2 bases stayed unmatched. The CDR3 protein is CAWSGDRGHEQYF. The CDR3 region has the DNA TGTGCCTGGAGTGGGGACAGGGGCCACGAGCAGTACTTC. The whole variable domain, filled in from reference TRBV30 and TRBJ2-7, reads SQTIHQWPATLVQPVGSPLSLECTVEGTSNPNLYWYRQAAGRGLQLLFYSVGIGQISSEVPQNLSASRPQDRQFILSSKKLLLSDSGFYLCAWSGDRGHEQYFGPGTRLTVT.

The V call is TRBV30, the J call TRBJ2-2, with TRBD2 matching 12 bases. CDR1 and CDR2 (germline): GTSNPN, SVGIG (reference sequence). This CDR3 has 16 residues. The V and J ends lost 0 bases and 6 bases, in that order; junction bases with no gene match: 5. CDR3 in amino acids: CAWSVRPSGRAGELFF. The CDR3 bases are TGTGCCTGGAGTGTACGTCCTAGCGGGAGGGCCGGGGAGCTGTTTTTT. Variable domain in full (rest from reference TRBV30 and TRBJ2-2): SQTIHQWPATLVQPVGSPLSLECTVEGTSNPNLYWYRQAAGRGLQLLFYSVGIGQISSEVPQNLSASRPQDRQFILSSKKLLLSDSGFYLCAWSVRPSGRAGELFFGEGSRLTVL.

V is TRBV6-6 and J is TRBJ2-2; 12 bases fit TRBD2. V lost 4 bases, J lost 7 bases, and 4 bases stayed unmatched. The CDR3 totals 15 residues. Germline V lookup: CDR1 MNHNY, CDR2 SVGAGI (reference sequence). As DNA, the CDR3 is TGTGCCAGCAGTTCGACTAGCGGGGGAGACGGGGAGCTGTTTTTT. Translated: CASSSTSGGDGELFF.

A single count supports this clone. The CDR3 bases are TGTGCCAGCAGCACTATTACAGGGGACACCGGGGAGCTGTTTTTT. Encoded protein: CASSTITGDTGELFF. The chain joins TRBV2 to TRBJ2-2, with TRBD1 matching over 7 bases. Unmatched junction bases numbered 7, after V lost 6 bases and J lost 3 bases. The CDR3 runs 15 residues. Germline CDR1 and CDR2: SNHLY and FYNNEI.

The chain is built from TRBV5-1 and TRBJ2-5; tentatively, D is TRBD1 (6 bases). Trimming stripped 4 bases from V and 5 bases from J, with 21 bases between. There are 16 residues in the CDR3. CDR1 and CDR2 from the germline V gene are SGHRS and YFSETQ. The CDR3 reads CASSPQITGLSETQYF. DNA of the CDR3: TGCGCCAGCAGCCCCCAAATAACAGGGCTTTCGGAGACCCAGTACTTC.

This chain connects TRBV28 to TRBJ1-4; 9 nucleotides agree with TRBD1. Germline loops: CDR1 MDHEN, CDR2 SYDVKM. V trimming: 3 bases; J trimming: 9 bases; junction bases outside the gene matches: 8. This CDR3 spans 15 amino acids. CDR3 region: CASSFPTGGEKKLFF. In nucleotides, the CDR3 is TGTGCCAGCAGTTTTCCTACAGGGGGCGAAAAAAAACTGTTTTTT. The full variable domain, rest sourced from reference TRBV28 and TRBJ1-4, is DVKVTQSSRYLVKRTGEKVFLECVQDMDHENMFWYRQDPGLGLRLIYFSYDVKMKEKGDIPEGYSVSREKKERFSLILESASTNQTSMYLCASSFPTGGEKKLFFGSGTQLSVL.